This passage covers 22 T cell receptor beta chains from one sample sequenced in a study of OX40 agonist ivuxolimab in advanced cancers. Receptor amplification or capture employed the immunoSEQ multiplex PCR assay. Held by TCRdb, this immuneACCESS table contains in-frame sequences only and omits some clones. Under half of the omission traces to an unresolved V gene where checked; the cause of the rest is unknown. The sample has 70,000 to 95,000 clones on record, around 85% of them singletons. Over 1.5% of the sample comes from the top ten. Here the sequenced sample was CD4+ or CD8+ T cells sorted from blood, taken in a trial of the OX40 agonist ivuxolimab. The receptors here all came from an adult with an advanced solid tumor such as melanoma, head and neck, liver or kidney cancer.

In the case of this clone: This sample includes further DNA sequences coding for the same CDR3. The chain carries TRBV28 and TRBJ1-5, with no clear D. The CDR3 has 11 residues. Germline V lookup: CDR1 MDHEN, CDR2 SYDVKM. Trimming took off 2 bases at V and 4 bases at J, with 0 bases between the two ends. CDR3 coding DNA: TGTGCCAGCAGTTTAAATCAGCCCCAGCATTTT. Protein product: CASSLNQPQHF. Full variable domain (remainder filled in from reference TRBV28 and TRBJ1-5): DVKVTQSSRYLVKRTGEKVFLECVQDMDHENMFWYRQDPGLGLRLIYFSYDVKMKEKGDIPEGYSVSREKKERFSLILESASTNQTSMYLCASSLNQPQHFGDGTRLSIL.

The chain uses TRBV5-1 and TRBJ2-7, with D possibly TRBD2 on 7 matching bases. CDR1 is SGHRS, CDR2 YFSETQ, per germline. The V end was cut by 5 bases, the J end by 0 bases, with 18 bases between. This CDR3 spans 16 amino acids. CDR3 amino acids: CASSRLGGPTSYEQYF. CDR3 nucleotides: TGCGCCAGCAGTCGATTGGGGGGGCCCACCTCCTACGAGCAGTACTTC. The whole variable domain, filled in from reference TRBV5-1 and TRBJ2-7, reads KAGVTQTPRYLIKTRGQQVTLSCSPISGHRSVSWYQQTPGQGLQFLFEYFSETQRNKGNFPGRFSGRQFSNSRSEMNVSTLELGDSALYLCASSRLGGPTSYEQYFGPGTRLTVT.

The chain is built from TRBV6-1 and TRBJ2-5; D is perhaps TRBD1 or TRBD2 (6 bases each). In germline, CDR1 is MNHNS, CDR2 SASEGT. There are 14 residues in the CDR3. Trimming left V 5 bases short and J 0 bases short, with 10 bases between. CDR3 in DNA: TGTGCCAGCAGTAAGGGGGGCAACCAAGAGACCCAGTACTTC. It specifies CASSKGGNQETQYF.

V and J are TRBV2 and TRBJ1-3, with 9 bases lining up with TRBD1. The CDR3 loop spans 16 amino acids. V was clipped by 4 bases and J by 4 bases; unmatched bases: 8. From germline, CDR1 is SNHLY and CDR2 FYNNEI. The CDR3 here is CASSVLGQGGGNTIYF. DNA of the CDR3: TGTGCCAGCAGTGTCCTGGGACAGGGCGGAGGAAACACCATATATTTT.

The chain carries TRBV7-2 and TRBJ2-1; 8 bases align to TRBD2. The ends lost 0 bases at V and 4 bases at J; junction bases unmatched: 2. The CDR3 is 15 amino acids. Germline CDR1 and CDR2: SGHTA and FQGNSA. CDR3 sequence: CASSLASGEYNEQFF. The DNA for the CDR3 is TGTGCCAGCAGCTTAGCTAGCGGGGAGTACAATGAGCAGTTCTTC.

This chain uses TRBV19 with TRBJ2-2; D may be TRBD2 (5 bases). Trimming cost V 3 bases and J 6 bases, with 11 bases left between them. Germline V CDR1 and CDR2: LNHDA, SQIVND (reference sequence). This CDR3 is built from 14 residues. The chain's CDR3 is CASSIKREAGELFF. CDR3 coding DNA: TGTGCCAGTAGTATTAAGAGGGAAGCCGGGGAGCTGTTTTTT.

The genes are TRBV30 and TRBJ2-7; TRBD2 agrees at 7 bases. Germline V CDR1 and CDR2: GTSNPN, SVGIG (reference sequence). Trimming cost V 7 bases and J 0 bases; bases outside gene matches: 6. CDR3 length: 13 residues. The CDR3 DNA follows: TGTGCCTCCTCGGGCGGGGGCTCCTACGAGCAGTACTTC. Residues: CASSGGGSYEQYF.

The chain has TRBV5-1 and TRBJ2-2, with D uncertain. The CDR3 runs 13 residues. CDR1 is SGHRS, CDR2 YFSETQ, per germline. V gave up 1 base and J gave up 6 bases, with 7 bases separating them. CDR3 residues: CASSLNKAGELFF. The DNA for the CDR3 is TGCGCCAGCAGCTTGAATAAGGCCGGGGAGCTGTTTTTT.

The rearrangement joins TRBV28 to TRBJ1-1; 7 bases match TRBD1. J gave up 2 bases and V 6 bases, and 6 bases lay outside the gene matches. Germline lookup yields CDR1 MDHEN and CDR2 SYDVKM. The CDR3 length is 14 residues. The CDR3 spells CASRETGINTEAFF. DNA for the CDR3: TGTGCCAGCAGGGAGACAGGGATAAACACTGAAGCTTTCTTT.

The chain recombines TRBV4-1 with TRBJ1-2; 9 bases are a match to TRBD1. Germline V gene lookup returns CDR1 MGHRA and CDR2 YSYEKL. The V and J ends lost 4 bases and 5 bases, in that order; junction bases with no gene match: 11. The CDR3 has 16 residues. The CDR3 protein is CASSPRTGEVRYGYTF. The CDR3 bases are TGCGCCAGCAGCCCCCGGACAGGGGAAGTTCGTTATGGCTACACCTTC.

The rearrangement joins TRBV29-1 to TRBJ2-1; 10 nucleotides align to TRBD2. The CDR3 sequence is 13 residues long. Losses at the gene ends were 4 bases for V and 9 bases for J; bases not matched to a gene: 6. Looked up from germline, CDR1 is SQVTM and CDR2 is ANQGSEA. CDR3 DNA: TGCAGCGTTGCTAGCGGGAGATTAAGTGAGCAGTTCTTC. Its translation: CSVASGRLSEQFF.

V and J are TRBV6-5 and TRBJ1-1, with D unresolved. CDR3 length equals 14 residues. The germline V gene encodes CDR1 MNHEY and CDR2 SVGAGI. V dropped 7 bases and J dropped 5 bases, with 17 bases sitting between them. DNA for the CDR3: TGTGCCAGCACCCTTGACCGAAGAACAACTGAAGCTTTCTTT. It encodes CASTLDRRTTEAFF.

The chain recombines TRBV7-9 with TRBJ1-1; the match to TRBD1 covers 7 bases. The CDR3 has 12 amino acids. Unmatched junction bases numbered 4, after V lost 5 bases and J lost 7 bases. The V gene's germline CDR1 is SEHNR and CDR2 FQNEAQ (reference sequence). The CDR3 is CASSPGTVEAFF. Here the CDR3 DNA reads TGTGCCAGCAGCCCGGGGACAGTTGAAGCTTTCTTT.

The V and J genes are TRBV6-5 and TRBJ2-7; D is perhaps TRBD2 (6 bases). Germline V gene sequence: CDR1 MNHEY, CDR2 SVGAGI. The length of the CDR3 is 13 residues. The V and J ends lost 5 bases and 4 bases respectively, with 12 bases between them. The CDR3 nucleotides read TGTGCCAGCAGTGCCCAGGACTATTACGAGCAGTACTTC. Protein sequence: CASSAQDYYEQYF.

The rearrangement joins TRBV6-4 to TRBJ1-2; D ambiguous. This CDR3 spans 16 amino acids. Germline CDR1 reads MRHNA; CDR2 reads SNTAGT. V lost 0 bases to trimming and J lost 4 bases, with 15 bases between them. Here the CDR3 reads CASSDSTAEGSYGYTF. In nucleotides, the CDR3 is TGTGCCAGCAGTGACTCGACCGCGGAGGGAAGCTATGGCTACACCTTC.

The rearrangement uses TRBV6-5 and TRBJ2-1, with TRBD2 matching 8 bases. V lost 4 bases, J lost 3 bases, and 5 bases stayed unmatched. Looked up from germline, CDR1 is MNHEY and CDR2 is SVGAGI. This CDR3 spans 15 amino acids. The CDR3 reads CASSSGTRVYNEQFF. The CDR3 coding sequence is TGTGCCAGCAGTTCTGGGACTAGAGTCTACAATGAGCAGTTCTTC.

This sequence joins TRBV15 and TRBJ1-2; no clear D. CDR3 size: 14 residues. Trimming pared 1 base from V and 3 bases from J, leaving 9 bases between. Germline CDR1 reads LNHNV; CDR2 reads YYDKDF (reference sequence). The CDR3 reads CATSRGTVDYGYTF. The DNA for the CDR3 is TGTGCCACCAGCAGAGGGACTGTTGACTATGGCTACACCTTC.

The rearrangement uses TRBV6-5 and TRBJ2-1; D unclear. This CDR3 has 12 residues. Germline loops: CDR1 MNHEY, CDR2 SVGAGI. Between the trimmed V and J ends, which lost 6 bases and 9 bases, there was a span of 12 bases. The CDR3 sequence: CASSPRVGEQFF. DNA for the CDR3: TGTGCCAGCAGCCCTCGGGTAGGTGAGCAGTTCTTC.

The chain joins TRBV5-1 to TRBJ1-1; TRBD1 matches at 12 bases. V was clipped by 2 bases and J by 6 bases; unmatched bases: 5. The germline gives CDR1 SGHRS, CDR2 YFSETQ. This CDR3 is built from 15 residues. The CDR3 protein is CASSFRDRGLSEAFF. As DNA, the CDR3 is TGCGCCAGCAGCTTCCGGGACAGGGGGCTCTCTGAAGCTTTCTTT.

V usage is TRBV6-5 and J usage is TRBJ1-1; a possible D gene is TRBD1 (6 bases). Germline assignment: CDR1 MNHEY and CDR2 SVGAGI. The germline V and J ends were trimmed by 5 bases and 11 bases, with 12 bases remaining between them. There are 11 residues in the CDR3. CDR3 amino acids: CASSAGRGAFF. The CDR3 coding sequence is TGTGCCAGCAGTGCTGGTAGGGGGGCTTTCTTT.

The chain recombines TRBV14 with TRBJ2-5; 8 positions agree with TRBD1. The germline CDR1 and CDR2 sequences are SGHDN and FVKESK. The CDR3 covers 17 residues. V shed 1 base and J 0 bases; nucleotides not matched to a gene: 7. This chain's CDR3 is CASSQARTGRYQETQYF. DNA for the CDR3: TGTGCCAGCAGCCAAGCCCGGACAGGGCGCTACCAAGAGACCCAGTACTTC.

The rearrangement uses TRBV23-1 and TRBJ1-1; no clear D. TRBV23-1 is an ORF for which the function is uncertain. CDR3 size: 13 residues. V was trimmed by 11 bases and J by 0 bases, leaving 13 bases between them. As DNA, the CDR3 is TGCGCCCCAGCGGGCAACTTGAACACTGAAGCTTTCTTT. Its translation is CAPAGNLNTEAFF.